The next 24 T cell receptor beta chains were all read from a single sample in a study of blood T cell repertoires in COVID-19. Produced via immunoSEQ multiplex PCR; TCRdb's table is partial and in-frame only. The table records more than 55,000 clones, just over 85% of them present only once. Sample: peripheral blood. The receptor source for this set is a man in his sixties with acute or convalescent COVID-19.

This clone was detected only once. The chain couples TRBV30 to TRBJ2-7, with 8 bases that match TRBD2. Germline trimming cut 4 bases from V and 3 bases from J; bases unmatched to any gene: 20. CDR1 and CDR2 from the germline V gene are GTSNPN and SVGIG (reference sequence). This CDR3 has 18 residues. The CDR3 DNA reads TGTGCCTGGAAAGAGTCCGCCGAGCGGGAGTGTTGTGTCTACGAGCAGTACTTC. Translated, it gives CAWKESAERECCVYEQYF.

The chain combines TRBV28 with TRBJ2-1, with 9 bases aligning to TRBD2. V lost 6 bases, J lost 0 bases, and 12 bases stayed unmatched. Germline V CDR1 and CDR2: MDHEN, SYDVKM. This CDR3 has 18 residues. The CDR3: CASSPHAGGPSSYNEQFF. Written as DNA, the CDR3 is TGTGCCAGCAGCCCACATGCGGGAGGGCCAAGCTCCTACAATGAGCAGTTCTTC. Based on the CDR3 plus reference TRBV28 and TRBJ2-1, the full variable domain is DVKVTQSSRYLVKRTGEKVFLECVQDMDHENMFWYRQDPGLGLRLIYFSYDVKMKEKGDIPEGYSVSREKKERFSLILESASTNQTSMYLCASSPHAGGPSSYNEQFFGPGTRLTVL.

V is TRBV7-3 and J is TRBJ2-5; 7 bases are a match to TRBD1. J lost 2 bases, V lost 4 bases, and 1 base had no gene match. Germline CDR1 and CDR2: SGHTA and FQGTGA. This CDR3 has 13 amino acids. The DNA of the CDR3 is TGTGCCAGCAGCTCGGGACAGCAAGAGACCCAGTACTTC. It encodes CASSSGQQETQYF.

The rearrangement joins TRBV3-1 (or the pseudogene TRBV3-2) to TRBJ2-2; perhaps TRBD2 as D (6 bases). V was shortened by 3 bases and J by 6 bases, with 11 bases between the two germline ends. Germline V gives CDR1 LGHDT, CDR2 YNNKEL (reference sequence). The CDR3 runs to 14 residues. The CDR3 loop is CASSQLRGAGELFF. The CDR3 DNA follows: TGTGCCAGCAGCCAGCTTCGCGGGGCCGGGGAGCTGTTTTTT.

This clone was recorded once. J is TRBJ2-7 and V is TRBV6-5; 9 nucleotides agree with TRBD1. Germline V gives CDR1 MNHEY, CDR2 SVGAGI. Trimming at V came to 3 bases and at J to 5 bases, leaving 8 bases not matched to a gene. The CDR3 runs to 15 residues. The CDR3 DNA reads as TGTGCCAGCAGTTATTCACAGGGGGCCGGGAACGAGCAGTACTTC. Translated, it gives CASSYSQGAGNEQYF.

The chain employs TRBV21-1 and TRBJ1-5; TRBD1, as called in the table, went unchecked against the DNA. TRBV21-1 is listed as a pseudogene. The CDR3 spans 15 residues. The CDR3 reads CASSKAKGDGQPQHF. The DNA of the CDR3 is TGTGCCAGCAGCAAAGCGAAGGGGGACGGACAGCCCCAGCATTTT.

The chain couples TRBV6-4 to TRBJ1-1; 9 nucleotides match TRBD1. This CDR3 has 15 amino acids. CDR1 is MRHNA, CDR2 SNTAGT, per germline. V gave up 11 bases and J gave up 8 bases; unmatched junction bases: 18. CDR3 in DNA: TGTGCCGGAAGACCCATACAGGGGGCGCGTTCCGAAGCTTTCTTT. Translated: CAGRPIQGARSEAFF.

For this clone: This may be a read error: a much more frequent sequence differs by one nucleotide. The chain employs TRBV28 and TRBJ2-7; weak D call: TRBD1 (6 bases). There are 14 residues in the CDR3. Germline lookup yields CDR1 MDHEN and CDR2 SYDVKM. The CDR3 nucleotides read TGTGCCGGCAGTTTCCGGACAGACACCTACGAGCAGTACTTC. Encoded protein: CAGSFRTDTYEQYF. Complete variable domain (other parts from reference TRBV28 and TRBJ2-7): DVKVTQSSRYLVKRTGEKVFLECVQDMDHENMFWYRQDPGLGLRLIYFSYDVKMKEKGDIPEGYSVSREKKERFSLILESASTNQTSMYLCAGSFRTDTYEQYFGPGTRLTVT.

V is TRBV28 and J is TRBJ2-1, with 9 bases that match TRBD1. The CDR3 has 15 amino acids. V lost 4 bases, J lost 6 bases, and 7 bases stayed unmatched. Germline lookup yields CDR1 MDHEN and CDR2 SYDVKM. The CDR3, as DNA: TGTGCCAGCAGTTCGCCGGGACAGGGATCCAATGAGCAGTTCTTC. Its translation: CASSSPGQGSNEQFF.

The CDR3 DNA follows: TGTGCCAGCTCCGGTGCGGGCCGCCCTAACTATGGCTACACCTTC. Translation gives CASSGAGRPNYGYTF. The rearrangement joins TRBV3-1 (or the pseudogene TRBV3-2) to TRBJ1-2; D remains ambiguous. Germline CDR1 reads LGHDT; CDR2 reads YNNKEL (reference sequence). V was clipped by 8 bases and J by 0 bases, with 16 bases between them. This CDR3 contains 15 residues.

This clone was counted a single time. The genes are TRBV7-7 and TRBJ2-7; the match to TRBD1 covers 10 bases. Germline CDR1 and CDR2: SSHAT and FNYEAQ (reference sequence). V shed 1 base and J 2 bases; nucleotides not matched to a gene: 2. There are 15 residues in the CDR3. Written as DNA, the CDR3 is TGTGCCAGCAGCTTAGGACAGGGGGCAACCTACGAGCAGTACTTC. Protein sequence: CASSLGQGATYEQYF. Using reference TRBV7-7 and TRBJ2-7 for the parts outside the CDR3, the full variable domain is GAGVSQSPRYKVTKRGQDVTLRCDPISSHATLYWYQQALGQGPEFLTYFNYEAQPDKSGLPSDRFSAERPEGSISTLTIQRTEQRDSAMYRCASSLGQGATYEQYFGPGTRLTVT.

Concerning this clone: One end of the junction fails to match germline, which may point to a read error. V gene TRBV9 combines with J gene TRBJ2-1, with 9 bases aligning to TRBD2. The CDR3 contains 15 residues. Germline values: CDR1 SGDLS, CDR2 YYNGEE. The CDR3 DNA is TGTGCCAGCAGTGTAGCGGGAGCGGAGTACAATGAGCAGTTCTTC. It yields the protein CASSVAGAEYNEQFF.

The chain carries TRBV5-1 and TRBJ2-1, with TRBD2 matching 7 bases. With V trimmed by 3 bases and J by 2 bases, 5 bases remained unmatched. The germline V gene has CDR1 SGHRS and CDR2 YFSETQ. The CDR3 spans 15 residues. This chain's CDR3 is CASSSSGETYNEQFF. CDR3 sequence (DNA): TGCGCCAGCAGCTCAAGCGGGGAGACCTACAATGAGCAGTTCTTC.

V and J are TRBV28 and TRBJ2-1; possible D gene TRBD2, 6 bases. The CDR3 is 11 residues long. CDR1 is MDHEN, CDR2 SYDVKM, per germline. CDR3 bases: TGTGCGACGCGGGGCTACAATGAGCAGTTCTTC. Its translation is CATRGYNEQFF.

This chain's CDR3 is CASSLPGSGNTIYF. The CDR3 DNA reads as TGTGCCAGCAGCCTCCCGGGGTCGGGAAACACCATATATTTT. V and J are TRBV28 and TRBJ1-3; D is unresolved. The CDR3 loop spans 14 amino acids. Germline-derived CDR1 and CDR2 are MDHEN and SYDVKM. The germline V and J ends were trimmed by 6 bases and 4 bases, with 13 bases remaining between them.

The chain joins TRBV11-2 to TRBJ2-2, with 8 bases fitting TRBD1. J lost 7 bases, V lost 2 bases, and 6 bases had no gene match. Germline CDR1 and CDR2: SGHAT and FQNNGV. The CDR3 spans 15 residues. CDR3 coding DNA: TGTGCCAGCAGCTTACTCAGGGGGCGAATCGGGGAGCTGTTTTTT. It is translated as CASSLLRGRIGELFF.

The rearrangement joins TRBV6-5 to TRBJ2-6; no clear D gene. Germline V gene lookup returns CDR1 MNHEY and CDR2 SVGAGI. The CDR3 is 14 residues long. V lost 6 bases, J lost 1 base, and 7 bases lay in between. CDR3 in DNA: TGTGCCAGCAGCCGTGTATCTGGGGCCAACGTCCTGACTTTC. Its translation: CASSRVSGANVLTF.

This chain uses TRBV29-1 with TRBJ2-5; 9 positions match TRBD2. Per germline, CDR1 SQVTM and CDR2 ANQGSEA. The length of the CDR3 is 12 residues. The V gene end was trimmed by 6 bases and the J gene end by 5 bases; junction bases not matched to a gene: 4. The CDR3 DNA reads TGCAGCGTGATAGGACTAGCGGAGACCCAGTACTTC. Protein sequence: CSVIGLAETQYF.

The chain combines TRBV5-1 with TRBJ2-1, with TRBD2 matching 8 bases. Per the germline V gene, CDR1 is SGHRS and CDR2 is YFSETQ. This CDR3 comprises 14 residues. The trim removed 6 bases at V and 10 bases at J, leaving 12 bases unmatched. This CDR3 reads CASTRDGRGGEQFF. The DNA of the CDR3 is TGCGCCAGCACCCGGGACGGGAGGGGTGGGGAGCAGTTCTTC.

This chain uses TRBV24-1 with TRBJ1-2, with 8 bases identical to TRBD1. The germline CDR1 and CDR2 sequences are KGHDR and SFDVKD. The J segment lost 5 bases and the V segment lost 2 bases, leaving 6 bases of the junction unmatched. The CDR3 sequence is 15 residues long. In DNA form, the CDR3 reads TGTGCCACCAGTGATTCGGGACAGGCCCTTTATGGCTACACCTTC. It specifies CATSDSGQALYGYTF.

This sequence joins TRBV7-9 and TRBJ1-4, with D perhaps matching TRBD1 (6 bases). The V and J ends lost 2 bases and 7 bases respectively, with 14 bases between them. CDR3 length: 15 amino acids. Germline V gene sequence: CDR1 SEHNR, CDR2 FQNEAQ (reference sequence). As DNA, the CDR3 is TGTGCCAGCAGCTTAAGTAGGGGGATTGGTGAAAAACTGTTTTTT. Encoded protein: CASSLSRGIGEKLFF. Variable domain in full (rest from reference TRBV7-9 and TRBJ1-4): DTGVSQNPRHKITKRGQNVTFRCDPISEHNRLYWYRQTLGQGPEFLTYFQNEAQLEKSRLLSDRFSAERPKGSFSTLEIQRTEQGDSAMYLCASSLSRGIGEKLFFGSGTQLSVL.

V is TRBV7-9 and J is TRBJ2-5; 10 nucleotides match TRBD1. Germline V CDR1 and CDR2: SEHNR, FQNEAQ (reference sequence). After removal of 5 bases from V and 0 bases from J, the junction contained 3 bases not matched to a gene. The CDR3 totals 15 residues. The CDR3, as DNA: TGTGCCAGCAGCAGGGGGACAGGGGACCAAGAGACCCAGTACTTC. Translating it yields CASSRGTGDQETQYF.

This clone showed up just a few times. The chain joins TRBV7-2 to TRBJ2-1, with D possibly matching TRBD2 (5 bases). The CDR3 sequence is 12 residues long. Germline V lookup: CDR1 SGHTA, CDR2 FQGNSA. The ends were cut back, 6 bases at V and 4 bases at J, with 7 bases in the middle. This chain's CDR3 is CASRRTYNEQFF. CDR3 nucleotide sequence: TGTGCCAGCAGACGGACTTACAATGAGCAGTTCTTC.

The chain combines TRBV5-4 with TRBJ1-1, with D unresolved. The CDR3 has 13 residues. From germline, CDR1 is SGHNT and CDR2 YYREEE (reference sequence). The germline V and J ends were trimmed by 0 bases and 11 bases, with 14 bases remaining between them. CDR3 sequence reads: CASSLGLTGGAFF. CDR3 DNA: TGTGCCAGCAGCTTGGGACTCACGGGTGGGGCTTTCTTT.